This T cell receptor beta chain is drawn from a study of post-analysis software for immune sequencing data. The overall study: Multiple sclerosis in the patients followed relapsing-remitting, secondary progressive and progressive-relapsing courses.

Broader study findings: Versus controls, multiple sclerosis patients showed significantly lower diversity (normalized Chao1). In patients, TRBV5-6, TRBV5-1 and TRBV20-1 belonged to roughly 5 TRBV segments found more frequently than in controls. Under the F measure, samples that were prepared in one batch clustered strongly together.

This clonotype was seen a few times. No antigen is known for it. Sequencing libraries made from TCR beta cDNA carried unique molecular identifiers. Researchers reported roughly 0.5 million cDNA molecules coming from around 1 to 9.1 million T cells. In TCRdb, the PCR reads were re-called with MiXCR into one record per CDR3 protein. Of more than 450,000 distinct CDR3 sequences in the sample, around a third were seen once. Trimming removed 8 bases from V and 1 base from J; junction bases left unmatched: 0. Germline V gene sequence: CDR1 ENHRY, CDR2 SYGVKD. This CDR3 has 12 amino acids. The clonotype comes from a girl aged 2 to 17 with multiple sclerosis. The chain recombines TRBV10-3 with TRBJ2-3; 7 bases match TRBD1. The material sequenced was blood. CDR3 bases: TGTGCCATCCAGGGGGGCACAGATACGCAGTATTTT. Translation gives CAIQGGTDTQYF.